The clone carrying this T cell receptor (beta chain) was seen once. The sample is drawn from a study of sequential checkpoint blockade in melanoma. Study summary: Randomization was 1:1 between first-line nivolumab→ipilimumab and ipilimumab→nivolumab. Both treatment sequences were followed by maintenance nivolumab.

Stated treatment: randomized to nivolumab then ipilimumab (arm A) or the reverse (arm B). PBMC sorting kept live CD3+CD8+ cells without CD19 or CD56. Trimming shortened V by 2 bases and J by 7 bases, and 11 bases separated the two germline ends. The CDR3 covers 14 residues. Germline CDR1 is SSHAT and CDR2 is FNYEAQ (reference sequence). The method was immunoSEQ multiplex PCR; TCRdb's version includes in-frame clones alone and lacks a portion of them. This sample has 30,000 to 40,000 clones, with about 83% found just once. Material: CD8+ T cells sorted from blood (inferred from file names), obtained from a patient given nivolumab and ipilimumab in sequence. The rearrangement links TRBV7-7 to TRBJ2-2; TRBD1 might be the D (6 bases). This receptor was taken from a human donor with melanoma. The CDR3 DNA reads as TGTGCCAGCAGCTTATTCAGGGGTGACGGGGAGCTGTTTTTT. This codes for CASSLFRGDGELFF.